This paragraph reports one TCR beta chain. These data belong to a study of T-cell reconstitution after alpha-beta-depleted transplantation in children. Unique molecular identifiers were incorporated into the prepared TCRbeta library. TCRdb re-derived calls from the PCR reads in MiXCR, one entry per CDR3 protein. The top ten clones hold 6.3% of a sample with fewer than 250,000 distinct CDR3 sequences, 8.2% of them seen once. The V gene lost 2 bases and the J gene lost 4 bases, with 12 bases spanning the gap. CDR3 length equals 15 residues. The germline V gene encodes CDR1 SEHNR and CDR2 FQNEAQ (reference sequence).

The sequence was collected from a male patient between 5 and 17 years old who had a stem cell transplant for acute lymphoblastic leukemia, so the T cells may come from the graft donor. The chain is built from TRBV7-9 and TRBJ1-3, with D uncertain. The sample in question was PBMCs, mostly from graft donor cells, obtained 180 days after TCRalphabeta/CD19-depleted stem cell transplant. The DNA for the CDR3 is TGTGCCAGCAGCTTACGAAGTTCTGGGGGAAACACCATATATTTT. Protein sequence: CASSLRSSGGNTIYF.